Listed below are T cell receptor beta chains from one sample, sequenced in a study of beta chain features in type 1 diabetes. This table comes from immunoSEQ multiplex PCR, and its TCRdb copy is limited to in-frame clones, with some not included. The sample lists 500,000 to 800,000 clones; roughly 12% were seen once. The sequencing input was naive CD4+ T cells from blood. All receptors derive from a man aged 30 to 39 with type 1 diabetes. Each CDR3 is given with its conserved first and last residue. The order of the fields is D gene, V gene, J gene, clone size, CDR3 DNA, CDR3 protein. D genes are given only for firm matches. Clone size is stated in some rows and not others, as once, few, many or a class when expanded.

d_call: -
v_call: TRBV18
j_call: TRBJ2-5
clone_size: few
cdr3_nt: TGTGCCAGCTCACCAGGGGAGACCCAGTACTTC
cdr3_aa: CASSPGETQYF

d_call: -
v_call: TRBV18
j_call: TRBJ2-7
clone_size: few
cdr3_nt: TGTGCCAGCTCACCCCGGGGCGAGCAGTACTTC
cdr3_aa: CASSPRGEQYF

d_call: -
v_call: TRBV28
j_call: TRBJ2-5
clone_size: -
cdr3_nt: TGTGCCAGCAGTTCCTTTGGGGACGGCTGGTACCAAGAGACCCAGTACTTC
cdr3_aa: CASSSFGDGWYQETQYF

d_call: TRBD2
v_call: TRBV5-4
j_call: TRBJ2-5
clone_size: few
cdr3_nt: TGTGCCAGCAGCTTGGGCGGGGGGGCCGGAGAGACCCAGTACTTC
cdr3_aa: CASSLGGGAGETQYF

d_call: TRBD1
v_call: TRBV6-5
j_call: TRBJ2-5
clone_size: -
cdr3_nt: TGTGCCAGCAGTCCGCACAGGGACAGAGAGACCCAGTACTTC
cdr3_aa: CASSPHRDRETQYF

d_call: TRBD1
v_call: TRBV9
j_call: TRBJ2-7
clone_size: few
cdr3_nt: TGTGCCAGCGGCCCGGGACAGGATCTTCACGAGCAGTACTTC
cdr3_aa: CASGPGQDLHEQYF

d_call: -
v_call: TRBV5-4
j_call: TRBJ2-6
clone_size: -
cdr3_nt: TGTGCCAGCAGCTTGGCCAAGGATTCTGGGGCCAACGTCCTGACTTTC
cdr3_aa: CASSLAKDSGANVLTF

d_call: TRBD2
v_call: TRBV5-4
j_call: TRBJ2-5
clone_size: -
cdr3_nt: TGTGCCAGCAGCCCCCCGTCGGGTGCTAGCGGGGGACAAGAGACCCAGTACTTC
cdr3_aa: CASSPPSGASGGQETQYF

d_call: TRBD1
v_call: TRBV29-1
j_call: TRBJ1-4
clone_size: -
cdr3_nt: TGCAGCGCCGGGACAGTCGAAAAACTGTTTTTT
cdr3_aa: CSAGTVEKLFF

d_call: -
v_call: TRBV6-5
j_call: TRBJ2-1
clone_size: few
cdr3_nt: TGTGCCAGCAGTTACTCGTGGGATTCCTACAATGAGCAGTTCTTC
cdr3_aa: CASSYSWDSYNEQFF

d_call: -
v_call: TRBV5-8
j_call: TRBJ2-1
clone_size: few
cdr3_nt: TGTGCCAGCAGCCTGGGAATCCGTTCGGCTTACAATGAGCAGTTCTTC
cdr3_aa: CASSLGIRSAYNEQFF

d_call: -
v_call: TRBV28
j_call: TRBJ2-4
clone_size: few
cdr3_nt: TGTGCCAGCAGTTTCGAAGGGCTAGTTATTCAGTACTTC
cdr3_aa: CASSFEGLVIQYF

d_call: TRBD2
v_call: TRBV4-3
j_call: TRBJ2-3
clone_size: -
cdr3_nt: TGCGCCAGCAGCCAGGGGAGGGGACTGAGCGAAGATACGCAGTATTTT
cdr3_aa: CASSQGRGLSEDTQYF

d_call: -
v_call: TRBV5-1
j_call: TRBJ2-7
clone_size: -
cdr3_nt: TGCGCCAGCAGCTTGGCAGGGCAAGAATTCGAGCAGTACTTC
cdr3_aa: CASSLAGQEFEQYF